Following are 30 T cell receptor beta chains from one sample sequenced in a study of spatial heterogeneity in lung cancer. TCRdb called the 5' RACE reads again in MiXCR, with one record for every CDR3 protein. The table shows more than 5,500 distinct CDR3 sequences, with roughly 6.4% occurring only once. Time point noted: sample taken at primary tumor resection. No cell sorting; template was whole RNA from tumor, lung tissue or PBMC. Sequenced here: PBMCs, sampled at surgery. These TCRs come from a male donor with early-stage non-small cell lung cancer.

This clonotype is medium-sized. Since the library was made to target alpha chains, this beta chain is a stray read and its abundance is not meaningful. V and J are TRBV28 and TRBJ1-2, with 8 bases aligning to TRBD1. V lost 6 bases to trimming and J lost 5 bases; unmatched junction nucleotides: 8. The CDR3 runs 14 residues. Germline CDR1 reads MDHEN; CDR2 reads SYDVKM. The CDR3 DNA follows: TGTGCCAGCAGCGCCAGGACAGGGTCATATGGCTACACCTTC. Protein sequence: CASSARTGSYGYTF.

This clonotype was counted between two and nine times. This beta chain is an unintended read in a library built for alpha chains; its size means little. The V call is TRBV19, the J call TRBJ2-1; 12 bases agree with TRBD2. Germline assignment: CDR1 LNHDA and CDR2 SQIVND (reference sequence). The CDR3 runs 15 residues. V shed 6 bases and J 0 bases; nucleotides not matched to a gene: 0. The CDR3 spells CASRLAGGSYNEQFF. For the CDR3, the DNA is TGTGCCAGTAGACTAGCGGGAGGCTCCTACAATGAGCAGTTCTTC.

This clonotype was counted ten times or more. This beta chain is an off-target read within a library intended for alpha chains, so its frequency means little. This chain links TRBV7-2 with TRBJ2-2; no reliable D call. V was cut by 3 bases and J by 7 bases, with 9 bases left in between. CDR1 SGHTA and CDR2 FQGNSA come from the germline V gene. The CDR3 is 13 amino acids. In nucleotides, the CDR3 is TGTGCCAGCAGCTTTCGGGTTGGCGGGGAGCTGTTTTTT. Residues: CASSFRVGGELFF.

Of note for this clonotype: Since it is a stray read in a library aimed at alpha chains, this beta chain has a size that is not meaningful. The chain has TRBV6-5 and TRBJ2-6; 8 nucleotides agree with TRBD2. Germline V CDR1 and CDR2: MNHEY, SVGAGI. After removal of 1 base from V and 0 bases from J, the junction contained 5 bases not matched to a gene. CDR3 length: 18 residues. The CDR3 loop is CASSYLGLGRSGANVLTF. The DNA for the CDR3 is TGTGCCAGCAGTTACTTGGGACTAGGGCGCTCTGGGGCCAACGTCCTGACTTTC.

Sample share makes this clonotype medium-sized. Within a library made for alpha chains, this beta chain is off target, and its count is uninformative. The rearrangement uses TRBV5-1 and TRBJ2-3; D is ambiguous. Trimming took off 2 bases at V and 0 bases at J, with 7 bases between the two ends. CDR3 length equals 14 residues. CDR1 and CDR2 from the germline V gene are SGHRS and YFSETQ. CDR3: CASSFGQSTDTQYF. CDR3 coding DNA: TGCGCCAGCAGCTTCGGGCAGAGCACAGATACGCAGTATTTT. The full variable domain, in which reference TRBV5-1 and TRBJ2-3 provide the parts outside the CDR3, is KAGVTQTPRYLIKTRGQQVTLSCSPISGHRSVSWYQQTPGQGLQFLFEYFSETQRNKGNFPGRFSGRQFSNSRSEMNVSTLELGDSALYLCASSFGQSTDTQYFGPGTRLTVL.

This clonotype was recorded at least ten times. This beta chain turned up in a library designed for alpha chains; as an off-target read, its abundance says little. The CDR3, as DNA: TGTGCCAGCACCTACATTGGACTAGCGGGGGGGCGGAATGAGCAGTTCTTC. Translated, it gives CASTYIGLAGGRNEQFF. The chain is built from TRBV28 and TRBJ2-1; 15 bases map to TRBD2. V trimming: 7 bases; J trimming: 7 bases; junction bases outside the gene matches: 11. Germline CDR1 reads MDHEN; CDR2 reads SYDVKM. The CDR3 runs to 17 residues.

At least ten counts were recorded for this clonotype. Since the library was made to target alpha chains, this beta chain is a stray read and its abundance is not meaningful. The chain uses TRBV7-8 and TRBJ2-3; 14 nucleotides line up with TRBD2. Germline V lookup: CDR1 SGHVS, CDR2 FQNEAQ. CDR3 length equals 16 residues. After removal of 5 bases from V and 7 bases from J, the junction contained 8 bases not matched to a gene. The CDR3 region is CASSPRTSGRRNTQYF. The CDR3, as DNA: TGTGCCAGCAGCCCCCGGACTAGCGGGAGGAGGAATACGCAGTATTTT.

This clonotype is medium-sized. Within a library made for alpha chains, this beta chain is off target, and its count is uninformative. The V and J genes are TRBV10-3 and TRBJ2-7; D gene ambiguous. CDR1 and CDR2 from the germline V gene are ENHRY and SYGVKD. The V end lost 3 bases, the J end lost 3 bases, and 9 bases lay between the germline ends. CDR3 length equals 13 residues. Here the CDR3 DNA reads TGTGCCATCAGTGAACCCGGCGACTACGAGCAGTACTTC. Translating gives CAISEPGDYEQYF.

This clonotype showed up many times. Because the library targeted alpha chains, this beta chain is an off-target read whose size means little. V and J are TRBV12-3 or TRBV12-4 and TRBJ2-1; no clear D gene. With 3 bases removed from V and 9 bases from J, the gap between germline ends came to 12 bases. The CDR3 has 13 residues. CDR3 nucleotides: TGTGCCAGCAGTTTTCAGCTCCAAGGTGAGCAGTTCTTC. Encoded protein: CASSFQLQGEQFF.

This clonotype was recorded at least ten times. For a library built for alpha chains, this beta chain is a stray read; little rests on its size. V and J are TRBV10-3 and TRBJ1-2, with D unclear. The V gene lost 2 bases and the J gene lost 4 bases, with 11 bases spanning the gap. Germline CDR1 reads ENHRY; CDR2 reads SYGVKD. This CDR3 is 14 amino acids long. For the CDR3, the DNA is TGTGCCATCAGTGAGGAAACACACTTCTATGGCTACACCTTC. Its protein is CAISEETHFYGYTF.

Only a few counts were recorded for this clonotype. Found in a library prepared for alpha chains, this beta chain is an off-target read, and its abundance has little meaning. The V and J genes are TRBV3-1 and TRBJ2-3; D remains unclear. V lost 3 bases to trimming and J lost 5 bases, with 9 bases between them. CDR1 and CDR2 (germline): LGHDT, YNNKEL (reference sequence). This CDR3 has 13 residues. CDR3 sequence reads: CASSQGLGDTQYF. CDR3 sequence (DNA): TGTGCCAGCAGCCAGGGATTAGGAGATACGCAGTATTTT.

About this clonotype: Within a library made for alpha chains, this beta chain is off target, and its count is uninformative. The chain uses TRBV4-3 and TRBJ2-4; D is perhaps TRBD1 (6 bases). Germline V gene sequence: CDR1 LGHNA, CDR2 YSLEER. V was trimmed by 0 bases and J by 8 bases, leaving 20 bases between them. The CDR3 spans 17 residues. CDR3 sequence reads: CASSQDLQGMRSDIQYF. The CDR3 coding sequence is TGCGCCAGCAGCCAAGATCTTCAGGGGATGCGGTCAGACATTCAGTACTTC.

This clonotype appeared many times. The library was prepared for alpha chains; this beta chain is a stray read, so its frequency means little. The gene calls are TRBV2 and TRBJ2-2; D gene uncertain. Germline CDR1 SNHLY, CDR2 FYNNEI. With 6 bases removed from V and 3 bases from J, the gap between germline ends came to 5 bases. The CDR3 consists of 12 residues. CDR3: CASRVDTGELFF. The DNA for the CDR3 is TGTGCCAGCAGGGTTGACACCGGGGAGCTGTTTTTT.

This clonotype was detected many times. In a library made to pick up alpha chains, this beta chain is a stray read with a size that means little. This chain connects TRBV4-2 to TRBJ1-1; no definite D call. This CDR3 is 13 amino acids long. The V end lost 4 bases, the J end lost 1 base, and 7 bases lay between the germline ends. The germline CDR1 and CDR2 sequences are LGHNA and YNFKEQ. CDR3 sequence: CASSPRTNTEAFF. The CDR3 bases are TGTGCCAGCAGCCCCAGGACGAACACTGAAGCTTTCTTT.

This clonotype has a count of ten or more. This beta chain is off target for a library built for alpha chains, so its abundance means little. J is TRBJ2-1 and V is TRBV3-1, with 7 bases that match TRBD2. Looked up from germline, CDR1 is LGHDT and CDR2 is YNNKEL (reference sequence). The CDR3 contains 17 residues. V lost 1 base, J lost 3 bases, and 9 bases stayed unmatched. CDR3 coding DNA: TGTGCCAGCAGCCAAGGACCCCTGGCTAGCGGCTACAATGAGCAGTTCTTC. This sequence encodes CASSQGPLASGYNEQFF.

This clonotype showed up many times. This beta chain is a stray read from a library made for alpha chains; its abundance is not meaningful. The chain joins TRBV20-1 to TRBJ1-1, with unresolved D. The CDR3 has 20 residues. Germline assignment: CDR1 DFQATT and CDR2 SNEGSKA (reference sequence). Trimming shortened V by 5 bases and J by 0 bases, and 31 bases separated the two germline ends. CDR3 coding DNA: TGCAGTGCTCCGGTTCGGGTCGTCCGCCTTACCAGGCTCATGAACACTGAAGCTTTCTTT. Translating it yields CSAPVRVVRLTRLMNTEAFF.

This clonotype was counted many times. Little can be read into the size of this beta chain, an off-target read in a library designed for alpha chains. The chain carries TRBV7-2 and TRBJ1-1; D ambiguous. Germline loops: CDR1 SGHTA, CDR2 FQGNSA. V lost 1 base and J 1 base, leaving 7 bases between the germline ends. The CDR3 runs 14 residues. The CDR3 sequence is CASSLGGENTEAFF. CDR3 DNA: TGTGCCAGCAGCTTAGGCGGGGAGAACACTGAAGCTTTCTTT.

This clonotype was seen ten or more times. The size of this beta chain means little, since it is a stray read in a library made for alpha chains. The chain couples TRBV7-2 to TRBJ2-2; weak D call: TRBD1 (5 bases). CDR1 and CDR2 (germline): SGHTA, FQGNSA. There are 14 residues in the CDR3. The V end was cut by 7 bases, the J end by 2 bases, with 11 bases between. The CDR3 DNA reads TGTGCCAGCACAAGGCAGGGAAACACCGGGGAGCTGTTTTTT. Its translation: CASTRQGNTGELFF.

This clonotype was seen ten or more times. This beta chain lies outside the target of a library built for alpha chains; its clone size means little. The V gene is TRBV20-1, the J gene TRBJ2-7; D might be TRBD1 (5 bases). V lost 1 base to trimming and J lost 3 bases, with 10 bases between them. Germline CDR1 DFQATT, CDR2 SNEGSKA (reference sequence). This CDR3 contains 13 residues. This chain's CDR3 is CSARGARDYEQYV. In DNA, the CDR3 is TGCAGTGCTAGAGGCGCCAGGGACTACGAGCAGTACGTC.

Many counts were recorded for this clonotype. Little can be read into the size of this beta chain, an off-target read in a library designed for alpha chains. The chain is built from TRBV6-1 and TRBJ2-1; 7 bases fit TRBD2. Germline V gene sequence: CDR1 MNHNS, CDR2 SASEGT. CDR3 size: 15 residues. V shed 4 bases, J shed 5 bases, and the junction held 8 bases outside the gene matches. The CDR3 sequence is CASSAIGLADNEQFF. The CDR3 nucleotides are TGTGCCAGCAGTGCGATAGGTCTAGCGGACAATGAGCAGTTCTTC.

This clonotype came up many times. Because this beta chain is a stray read in a library intended to capture alpha chains, its abundance should not be given much weight. The rearrangement links TRBV5-6 to TRBJ1-1; D uncertain. CDR1 and CDR2 (germline): SGHDT, YYEEEE. The ends were cut back, 1 base at V and 0 bases at J, with 10 bases in the middle. The CDR3 extends over 15 amino acids. DNA of the CDR3: TGTGCCAGCAGCTTGTCCCGCAGAGTGAACACTGAAGCTTTCTTT. The encoded protein is CASSLSRRVNTEAFF.

This clonotype was counted ten times or more. Since the library was made to target alpha chains, this beta chain is a stray read and its abundance is not meaningful. This chain uses TRBV10-3 with TRBJ2-2; the match to TRBD1 covers 7 bases. CDR3 length: 19 residues. V trimming: 0 bases; J trimming: 7 bases; junction bases outside the gene matches: 17. CDR1 ENHRY and CDR2 SYGVKD come from the germline V gene. The CDR3 DNA is TGTGCCATCAGTGAGTCGCCTCCTACACGGGACAGTAACCACGGGGAGCTGTTTTTT. This gives the protein CAISESPPTRDSNHGELFF.

This clonotype was observed a few times. The library was built for alpha chains, so this beta chain is an off-target read and its size means little. This chain links TRBV25-1 with TRBJ2-6; tentatively, D is TRBD1 or TRBD2 (5 bases each). The CDR3 length is 16 residues. Germline V gene sequence: CDR1 MGHDK, CDR2 SYGVNS. Trimming stripped 1 base from V and 0 bases from J, with 7 bases between. CDR3 DNA sequence: TGTGCCAGCAGTGAATGGGGGTACTCTGGGGCCAACGTCCTGACTTTC. Its translation is CASSEWGYSGANVLTF.

This clonotype was seen repeatedly, ten times or more. The library was designed around alpha chains, so this beta chain is a stray read whose abundance carries little weight. V usage is TRBV28 and J usage is TRBJ2-7; D is possibly TRBD1 or TRBD2 (6 bases each). The length of the CDR3 is 16 residues. V was trimmed by 3 bases and J by 6 bases, leaving 21 bases between them. CDR1 is MDHEN and CDR2 is SYDVKM in the germline V gene. Here the CDR3 DNA reads TGTGCCAGCAGTTTCCATGCGGGGACATCTCAACGCGAGCAGTACTTC. Translation: CASSFHAGTSQREQYF.

The sample holds many counts of this clonotype. The library was built for alpha chains, so this beta chain is an off-target read and its size means little. V usage is TRBV6-2 or TRBV6-3 and J usage is TRBJ2-6; 10 bases map to TRBD2. CDR1 MNHEY and CDR2 SVGEGT come from the germline V gene. This CDR3 is built from 20 residues. With V trimmed by 0 bases and J by 0 bases, 8 bases remained unmatched. The CDR3 coding sequence is TGTGCCAGCAGTTACTCCCCAGGAGCGGGAGGGAACTCTGGGGCCAACGTCCTGACTTTC. It translates to CASSYSPGAGGNSGANVLTF.

As for this clonotype: This beta chain was picked up by a library intended for alpha chains and is off target, so its count carries little meaning. The chain is built from TRBV28 and TRBJ1-2; D gene unclear. CDR3 length: 12 residues. Germline CDR1 MDHEN, CDR2 SYDVKM. Trimming took 4 bases from V and 8 from J, leaving 11 bases between them. This CDR3 is CASSSRLTGYTF. CDR3 in DNA: TGTGCCAGCAGTTCCAGGTTAACAGGCTACACCTTC.

Points on this clonotype: This beta chain turned up in a library designed for alpha chains; as an off-target read, its abundance says little. The genes are TRBV20-1 and TRBJ2-3; D possibly corresponds to TRBD2 (7 bases). The CDR3 extends over 15 amino acids. V was shortened by 3 bases and J by 2 bases, with 15 bases between the two germline ends. Per germline, CDR1 DFQATT and CDR2 SNEGSKA (reference sequence). Here the CDR3 reads CSAREGGTVTDTQYF. As DNA, the CDR3 is TGCAGTGCTAGGGAGGGGGGGACCGTCACAGATACGCAGTATTTT.

This clonotype has ten or more counts. Found in a library prepared for alpha chains, this beta chain is an off-target read, and its abundance has little meaning. The gene calls are TRBV25-1 and TRBJ2-2, with D perhaps matching TRBD1 (6 bases). Germline CDR1 is MGHDK and CDR2 is SYGVNS. Deletions cut 2 bases from V and 7 bases from J, with 8 bases between. The CDR3 spans 13 residues. Written as DNA, the CDR3 is TGTGCCAGCAGTGAACAGGGGAGCGGGGAGCTGTTTTTT. Its protein product is CASSEQGSGELFF.

This clonotype showed up just a few times. Little can be read into the size of this beta chain, an off-target read in a library designed for alpha chains. The gene calls are TRBV18 and TRBJ1-1; 7 bases are shared with TRBD1. This CDR3 has 15 amino acids. J gave up 3 bases and V 3 bases, and 7 bases lay outside the gene matches. Germline V lookup: CDR1 KGHSH, CDR2 LQKENI. CDR3 residues: CASSPEATGYTEAFF. DNA of the CDR3: TGTGCCAGCTCACCCGAAGCGACAGGGTACACTGAAGCTTTCTTT.

This clonotype was counted a few times. This beta chain slipped into a library made for alpha chains as a stray read, so its size is not meaningful. This rearrangement joins TRBV5-1 to TRBJ2-3; 8 nucleotides align to TRBD1. This CDR3 has 15 amino acids. The V gene's germline CDR1 is SGHRS and CDR2 YFSETQ. The V gene end was trimmed by 4 bases and the J gene end by 0 bases; junction bases not matched to a gene: 4. CDR3 sequence (DNA): TGCGCCAGCAGCGCACAGGGGGAAAGCACAGATACGCAGTATTTT. Translation gives CASSAQGESTDTQYF.